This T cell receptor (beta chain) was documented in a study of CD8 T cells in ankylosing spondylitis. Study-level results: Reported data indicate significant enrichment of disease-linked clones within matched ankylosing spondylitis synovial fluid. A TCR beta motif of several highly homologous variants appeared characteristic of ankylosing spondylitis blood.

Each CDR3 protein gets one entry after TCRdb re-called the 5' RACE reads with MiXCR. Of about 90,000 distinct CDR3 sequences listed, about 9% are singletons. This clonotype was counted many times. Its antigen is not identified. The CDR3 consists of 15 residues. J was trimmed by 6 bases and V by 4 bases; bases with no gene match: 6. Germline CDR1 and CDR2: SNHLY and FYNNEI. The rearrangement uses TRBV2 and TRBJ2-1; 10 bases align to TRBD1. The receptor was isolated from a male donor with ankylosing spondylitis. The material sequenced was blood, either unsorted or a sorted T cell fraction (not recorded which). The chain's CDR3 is CASSGWTGGRNEQFF. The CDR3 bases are TGTGCCAGCAGTGGGTGGACAGGGGGTCGCAATGAGCAGTTCTTC.